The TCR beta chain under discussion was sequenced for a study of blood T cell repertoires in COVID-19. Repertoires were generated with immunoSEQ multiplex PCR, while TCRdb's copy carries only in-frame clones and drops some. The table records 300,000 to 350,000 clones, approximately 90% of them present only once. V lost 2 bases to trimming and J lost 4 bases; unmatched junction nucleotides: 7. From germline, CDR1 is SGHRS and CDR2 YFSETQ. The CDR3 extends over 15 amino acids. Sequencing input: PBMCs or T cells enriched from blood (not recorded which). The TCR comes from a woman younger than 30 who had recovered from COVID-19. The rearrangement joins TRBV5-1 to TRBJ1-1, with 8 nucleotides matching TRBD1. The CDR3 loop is CASSFDRGGGTEAFF. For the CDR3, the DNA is TGCGCCAGCAGCTTCGACAGGGGCGGGGGCACTGAAGCTTTCTTT.